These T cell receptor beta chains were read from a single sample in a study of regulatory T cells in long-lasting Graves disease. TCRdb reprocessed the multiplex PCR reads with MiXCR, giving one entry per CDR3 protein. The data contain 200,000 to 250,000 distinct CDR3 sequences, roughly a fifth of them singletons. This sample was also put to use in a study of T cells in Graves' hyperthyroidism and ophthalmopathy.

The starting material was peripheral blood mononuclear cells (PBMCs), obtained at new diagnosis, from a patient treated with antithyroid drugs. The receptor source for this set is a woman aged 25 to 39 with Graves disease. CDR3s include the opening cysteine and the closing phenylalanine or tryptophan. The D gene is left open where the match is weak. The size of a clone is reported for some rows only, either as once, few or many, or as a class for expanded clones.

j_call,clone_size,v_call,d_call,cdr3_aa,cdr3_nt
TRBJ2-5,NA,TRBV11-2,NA,CASSREGVTTQYF,TGTGCCAGCAGCCGAGAGGGGGTGACCACCCAGTACTTC
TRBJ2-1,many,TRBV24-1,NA,CATSDGYNEQFF,TGTGCCACCAGTGACGGATACAATGAGCAGTTCTTC
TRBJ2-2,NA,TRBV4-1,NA,CASSQPGANTGELFF,TGCGCCAGCAGCCAACCCGGGGCGAACACCGGGGAGCTGTTTTTT
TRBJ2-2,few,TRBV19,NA,CASSIQAGTNTGELFF,TGTGCCAGTAGTATACAGGCAGGGACGAACACCGGGGAGCTGTTTTTT
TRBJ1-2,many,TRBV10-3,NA,CAIKKEGGNYGYTF,TGTGCCATCAAAAAAGAGGGAGGGAACTATGGCTACACCTTC
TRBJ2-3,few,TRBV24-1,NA,CATSDFGPTQYF,TGTGCCACCAGTGATTTCGGGCCTACGCAGTATTTT
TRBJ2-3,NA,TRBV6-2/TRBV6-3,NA,CASSYSKGYDTQYF,TGTGCCAGCAGTTACTCGAAGGGGTACGATACGCAGTATTTT
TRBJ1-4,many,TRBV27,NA,CACSLGRDEKLFF,TGTGCCTGCAGTTTAGGACGGGATGAAAAACTGTTTTTT
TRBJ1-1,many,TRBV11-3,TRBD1,CASSSPDREGTEAFF,TGTGCCAGCAGCTCCCCGGACAGGGAGGGGACTGAAGCTTTCTTT
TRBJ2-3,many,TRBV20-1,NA,CSARDLENQSHF,TGCAGTGCTAGAGATCTGGAAAACCAGAGTCATTTT
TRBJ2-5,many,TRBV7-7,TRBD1,CASSKTGGGETQYF,TGTGCTAGCAGCAAGACAGGGGGCGGGGAGACCCAGTACTTC
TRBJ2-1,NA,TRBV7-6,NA,CASSLQESSYNEQFF,TGTGCCAGCAGCTTGCAGGAGAGCTCCTACAATGAGCAGTTCTTC
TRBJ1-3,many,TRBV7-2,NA,CASSFGASGNTIYF,TGTGCCAGCAGCTTTGGAGCCTCTGGAAACACCATATATTTT
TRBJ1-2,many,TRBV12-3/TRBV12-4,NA,CASSPGGTGYYGYTF,TGTGCCAGCAGTCCTGGTGGAACGGGATACTATGGCTACACCTTC
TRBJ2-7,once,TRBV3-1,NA,CASSQDETAYDQYF,TGTGCCAGCAGCCAAGACGAAACAGCATACGATCAGTACTTC
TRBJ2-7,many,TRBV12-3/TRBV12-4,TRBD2,CASSLALQRAGDRYEQYF,TGTGCCAGCAGTTTAGCGCTACAGAGAGCGGGAGATAGATACGAGCAGTACTTC
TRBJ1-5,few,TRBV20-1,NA,CSAHPISGRDQPQHF,TGCAGTGCCCACCCGATTTCAGGAAGGGATCAGCCCCAGCATTTT
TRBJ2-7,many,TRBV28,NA,CASSFLKGSEQYF,TGTGCCAGCAGTTTCCTTAAGGGGAGCGAGCAGTACTTC
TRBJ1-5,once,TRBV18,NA,CASSREGTNQPQHF,TGTGCCAGCTCACGGGAAGGGACCAATCAGCCCCAGCATTTT
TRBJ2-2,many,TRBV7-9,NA,CASSPPFGDGGELFF,TGTGCCAGCAGCCCTCCATTCGGGGATGGCGGGGAGCTGTTTTTT
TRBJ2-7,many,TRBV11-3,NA,CASSFPGNEQYF,TGTGCCAGCAGCTTCCCCGGCAACGAGCAGTACTTC
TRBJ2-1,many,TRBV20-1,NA,CSARLTRDNEQFF,TGCAGTGCTAGATTAACTCGGGACAATGAGCAGTTCTTC
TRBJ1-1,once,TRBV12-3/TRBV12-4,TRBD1,CASSSHGGQGGTEAFF,TGTGCCAGCAGCTCGCATGGGGGACAGGGTGGCACTGAAGCTTTCTTT
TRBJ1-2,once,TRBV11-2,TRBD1,CASSSNKHRDRASYGYTF,TGTGCCAGCAGCTCGAACAAGCACCGGGACAGGGCCTCCTATGGCTACACCTTC
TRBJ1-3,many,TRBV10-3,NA,CAIETGNTIYF,TGTGCCATCGAAACCGGAAACACCATATATTTT
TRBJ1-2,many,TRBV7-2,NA,CASSGGTLYGYTF,TGTGCCAGCAGCGGGGGGACACTCTATGGCTACACCTTC
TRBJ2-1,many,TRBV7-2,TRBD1,CASSLGTGGDEQFF,TGTGCCAGCAGCTTAGGGACAGGGGGAGATGAGCAGTTCTTC
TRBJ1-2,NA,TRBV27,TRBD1,CASQRRGLGGVYGYTF,TGTGCCAGCCAGCGCAGGGGGCTCGGCGGGGTGTATGGCTACACCTTC
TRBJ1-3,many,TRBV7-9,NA,CASSISRGSGNTIYF,TGTGCCAGCAGCATTTCTCGGGGATCAGGAAACACCATATATTTT
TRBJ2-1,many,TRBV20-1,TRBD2,CSARKTSSNEQFF,TGCAGTGCGAGAAAGACTAGCAGCAATGAGCAGTTCTTC
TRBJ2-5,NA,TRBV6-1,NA,CASTEGLAIQETQYF,TGTGCCAGCACCGAAGGGTTAGCGATCCAAGAGACCCAGTACTTC
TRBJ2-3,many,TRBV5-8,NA,CASSLRRLGTQYF,TGTGCCAGCAGCTTGCGACGCCTTGGTACGCAGTATTTT
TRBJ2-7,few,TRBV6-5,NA,CASSYRPETYEQYF,TGTGCCAGCAGTTATCGGCCGGAGACCTACGAGCAGTACTTC
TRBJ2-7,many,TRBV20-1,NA,CSAPGVAGSYEQYF,TGCAGTGCCCCAGGGGTGGCAGGGTCCTACGAGCAGTACTTC
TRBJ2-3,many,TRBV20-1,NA,CSARDFALTDTQYF,TGCAGTGCTAGAGATTTTGCCCTCACAGATACGCAGTATTTT
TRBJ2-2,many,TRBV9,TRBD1,CASSPHTGVGGELFF,TGTGCCAGCAGCCCCCACACAGGGGTGGGCGGGGAGCTGTTTTTT
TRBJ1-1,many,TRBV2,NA,CATPHKPDTEAFF,TGTGCCACCCCACATAAGCCGGACACTGAAGCTTTCTTT
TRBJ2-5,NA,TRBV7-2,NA,CASSIPLSGRETQYF,TGTGCCAGCAGCATACCGCTCTCGGGACGTGAGACCCAGTACTTC
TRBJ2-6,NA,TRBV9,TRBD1,CASSVGTGALSGANVLTF,TGTGCCAGCAGCGTAGGGACAGGGGCTCTCTCTGGGGCCAACGTCCTGACTTTC
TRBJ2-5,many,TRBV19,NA,CASSSRAAGSQWTQYF,TGTGCCAGTAGTAGTCGAGCTGCAGGGTCTCAATGGACCCAGTACTTC
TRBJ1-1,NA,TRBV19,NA,CASRILGHSEAFF,TGTGCCAGTAGGATTTTGGGACACAGTGAAGCTTTCTTT
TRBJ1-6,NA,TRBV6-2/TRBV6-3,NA,CASSYSDRSYNSPLHF,TGTGCCAGCAGTTACAGCGACAGATCCTATAATTCACCCCTCCACTTT
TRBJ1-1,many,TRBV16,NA,CASSQSAKGTEAFF,TGTGCCAGCAGCCAATCAGCGAAGGGCACTGAAGCTTTCTTT
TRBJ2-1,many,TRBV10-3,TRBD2,CATRLGLAATGTYNEQFF,TGTGCCACCAGACTGGGACTAGCGGCCACAGGTACCTACAATGAGCAGTTCTTC
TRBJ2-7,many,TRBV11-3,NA,CASGDRDPYEQYF,TGTGCCAGCGGAGACCGGGACCCCTACGAGCAGTACTTC
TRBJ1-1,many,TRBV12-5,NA,CASSERRLNTEAFF,TGTGCTAGTAGTGAGCGGAGATTGAACACTGAAGCTTTCTTT
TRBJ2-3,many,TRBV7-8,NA,CASSPDSLTDTQYF,TGTGCCAGCAGCCCGGACTCCCTCACAGATACGCAGTATTTT
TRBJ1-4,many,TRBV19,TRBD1,CASGTGLTNEKLFF,TGTGCCAGTGGGACAGGGCTAACTAATGAAAAACTGTTTTTT
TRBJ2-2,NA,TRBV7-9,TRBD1,CATGQGDTGELFF,TGTGCCACCGGGCAGGGGGACACCGGGGAGCTGTTTTTT
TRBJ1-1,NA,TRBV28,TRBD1,CAGSLQGTEAFF,TGTGCCGGCAGTTTACAGGGGACTGAAGCTTTCTTT
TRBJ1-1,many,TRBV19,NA,CASSIDRLEAFF,TGTGCCAGTAGTATAGATCGGCTGGAAGCTTTCTTT
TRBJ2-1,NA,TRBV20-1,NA,CSARDYGTYNEQFF,TGCAGTGCTAGAGATTACGGGACCTACAATGAGCAGTTCTTC
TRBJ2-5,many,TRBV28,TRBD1,CASSFRDRGEETQYF,TGTGCCAGCAGTTTCCGGGACAGGGGGGAAGAGACCCAGTACTTC
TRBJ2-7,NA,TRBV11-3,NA,CASGQRASYEQYF,TGTGCCAGCGGCCAAAGGGCTTCCTACGAGCAGTACTTC
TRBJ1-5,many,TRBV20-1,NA,CSARSRGQPQHF,TGCAGTGCTAGATCAAGGGGTCAGCCCCAGCATTTT
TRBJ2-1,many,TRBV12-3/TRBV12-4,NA,CASSSPLRGEYNEQFF,TGTGCCAGCAGTTCCCCTCTCCGGGGCGAGTACAATGAGCAGTTCTTC
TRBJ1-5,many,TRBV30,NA,CAWSVLSNQPQHF,TGTGCCTGGAGTGTCTTGAGCAATCAGCCCCAGCATTTT